This T cell receptor (beta chain) appears in the sequencing data of a study of blood T cell repertoires in COVID-19. Study context: Researchers got acute and convalescent COVID-19 samples from the United States, Italy and Spain. Sources were T cells, B-cell-depleted T cells, or PBMCs; the material itself was cDNA or gDNA.

The junction had 4 bases not matched to a gene; V was cut back by 8 bases and J by 5 bases. Germline V gene data show CDR1 as LNHDA and CDR2 as SQIVND (reference sequence). There are 13 residues in the CDR3. Original data processing: Cell counts per sample came from amplifying reference gene primers. Here immunoSEQ multiplex PCR was the method, and the copy in TCRdb shows in-frame clones only, minus some. V, J and clone size are taken as reported in that table, and D and trimming were inferred from the DNA itself. The sample gives 180,000 or so clones, more than 70% of which show up once; 1.5% to 2% is in the top ten. This clone was picked up one time.

The chain is built from TRBV19 and TRBJ1-5; 9 nucleotides agree with TRBD1. This receptor was obtained from a man between 18 and 29 years old with active or convalescent COVID-19. The sample consisted of peripheral blood. The CDR3: CASRGQGDQPQHF. CDR3 DNA: TGTGCCAGTCGGGGACAGGGAGATCAGCCCCAGCATTTT.